A selection of T cell receptor beta chains follows, all from one sample in a study of blood T cell repertoires in COVID-19. Here immunoSEQ multiplex PCR was the method, and the copy in TCRdb shows in-frame clones only, minus some. The repertoire holds 98,000 or so clones, with less than 75% as singletons. The sample comprised peripheral blood. These receptors all come from a middle-aged woman with acute or convalescent COVID-19. Each CDR3 is given with its conserved first and last residue. Clone size, where shown, is once, few, many, or a class for clones that have expanded.

>TRBV6-6|TRBJ2-5|13|few
CASSPGYQETQYF
>TRBV18|TRBJ2-2|14|few
CASSPGQYTGELFF
>TRBV7-9|TRBJ1-6|15|many
CASSSLTGSGSPLHF
>TRBV6-5|TRBJ2-7|14|few
CASRATGRSYEQYF
>TRBV28|TRBJ2-2|13|NA
CAGQFANTGELFF
>TRBV14|TRBJ2-7|14|NA
CASSQLGTGVEQYF
>TRBV5-8|TRBJ1-2|14|NA
CASSFQGASYGYTF
>TRBV19|TRBJ1-1|14|few
CASIPTGGGTEAFF
>TRBV19|TRBJ2-4|14|NA
CASSISGSGNIQYF
>TRBV15|TRBJ2-5|16|NA
CATSRELGGGQETQYF
>TRBV9|TRBJ2-5|13|NA
CASSVAELETQYF
>TRBV4-3|TRBJ1-4|14|NA
CASRPSQGREKLFF
>TRBV7-8|TRBJ1-1|15|NA
CASSPAEIPRTEAFF
>TRBV18|TRBJ1-5|13|few
CASSPESNQPQHF
>TRBV5-1|TRBJ2-1|14|NA
CASSMDRVYNEQFF
>TRBV19|TRBJ2-5|15|NA
CASSTVGQPQETQYF
>TRBV7-2|TRBJ2-2|16|NA
CASSRVGGANTGELFF
>TRBV6-5|TRBJ1-3|15|NA
CASSISVHSGNTIYF
>TRBV6-6|TRBJ2-7|14|NA
CASSYRTGGLEQYF
>TRBV5-8|TRBJ2-6|18|few
CASSLQGRHPSGANVLTF
>TRBV18|TRBJ1-1|15|NA
CASSPSGQMNTEAFF
>TRBV11-2|TRBJ2-2|15|NA
CASSSTSGGTGELFF
>TRBV20-1|TRBJ1-3|17|NA
CSASTTVGTGVGNTIYF
>TRBV4-1|TRBJ1-3|14|NA
CASSQETVGNTIYF
>TRBV5-5|TRBJ1-2|18|NA
CASSFLFSGTAGDYGYTF
>TRBV19|TRBJ1-6|15|NA
CASSMVTGGNSPLHF
>TRBV4-3|TRBJ1-2|20|few
CASSQDLIVGTVGRIYGYTF
>TRBV5-1|TRBJ2-7|15|NA
CASSLGLAGSYEQYF
>TRBV5-1|TRBJ1-1|14|NA
CASSLGGMDTEAFF
>TRBV24-1|TRBJ2-5|14|NA
CATSDGGASQTQYF
>TRBV6-6|TRBJ2-7|15|NA
CASRRGTSGVYEQYF
>TRBV5-1|TRBJ2-1|15|NA
CASYVRGSSYNEQFF
>TRBV5-1|TRBJ1-5|14|few
CASSLGDRNQPQHF
>TRBV6-5|TRBJ2-2|15|NA
CASSLTGQIAGELFF
>TRBV7-2|TRBJ2-5|14|NA
CASSLARGRETQYF
>TRBV24-1|TRBJ2-7|14|NA
CATSDRDSPYEQYF
>TRBV18|TRBJ1-1|15|few
CASSQGTGGDTEAFF
>TRBV9|TRBJ1-1|19|NA
CASSVAHSQGHLSDTEAFF
>TRBV7-2|TRBJ2-2|16|NA
CASSSTGGADTGELFF
>TRBV18|TRBJ1-1|14|NA
CASSPAQGYTEAFF
>TRBV28|TRBJ2-2|17|NA
CASSTPSGGAGTGELFF
>TRBV2|TRBJ2-4|18|NA
CASSSPGGQKVTKNIQYF
>TRBV4-1|TRBJ2-5|17|once
CASSQGAGTGGQETQYF